These 17 T cell receptor beta chains originate from one sample sequenced in a study of blood T cell repertoires in COVID-19. The assay was immunoSEQ multiplex PCR, and TCRdb's table has in-frame clones only and misses some. Found here are fewer than 110,000 clones, 80% to 90% of them singletons; the top ten hold approximately 3.5%. The material sequenced was peripheral blood. The source of these receptors is a human donor in a cohort sampled during active COVID-19.

This sequence joins TRBV2 and TRBJ2-5; 12 nucleotides align to TRBD2. Trimming cost V 2 bases and J 5 bases; bases outside gene matches: 6. Per germline, CDR1 SNHLY and CDR2 FYNNEI. The CDR3 covers 16 residues. The CDR3 bases are TGTGCCAGCAGTGAACCGGGACTAGCGGGCTTGGAGACCCAGTACTTC. Protein sequence: CASSEPGLAGLETQYF.

The chain combines TRBV7-9 with TRBJ2-7; tentative D call: TRBD2 (5 bases). The CDR3 runs to 13 residues. In germline, CDR1 is SEHNR, CDR2 FQNEAQ (reference sequence). The V and J ends lost 8 bases and 0 bases respectively, with 11 bases between them. DNA of the CDR3: TGTGCCAGCGGACTCGACATCTCCTACGAGCAGTACTTC. Translation: CASGLDISYEQYF.

This clone has only one observation. The chain has TRBV6-1 and TRBJ2-7, with D possibly TRBD1 on 6 matching bases. CDR3 length: 13 residues. Looked up from germline, CDR1 is MNHNS and CDR2 is SASEGT. Trimming stripped 6 bases from V and 3 bases from J, with 12 bases between. The CDR3 bases are TGTGCCAGCAGCACCCCGACAGGCTACGAGCAGTACTTC. This sequence encodes CASSTPTGYEQYF.

As DNA, the CDR3 is TGTGCCAGCAGTGAACTCCTCTACAATGAGCAGTTCTTC. Protein sequence: CASSELLYNEQFF. This chain joins TRBV2 and TRBJ2-1, with no clear D. The V gene lost 2 bases and the J gene lost 3 bases, with 5 bases spanning the gap. Looked up from germline, CDR1 is SNHLY and CDR2 is FYNNEI. This CDR3 is 13 amino acids long.

The chain employs TRBV7-9 and TRBJ1-5; possibly TRBD1 for D (5 bases). V dropped 2 bases and J dropped 4 bases, with 9 bases sitting between them. The CDR3 is made up of 14 amino acids. Germline values: CDR1 SEHNR, CDR2 FQNEAQ (reference sequence). The DNA of the CDR3 is TGTGCCAGCAGCTTACGAAGGGGAAATCAGCCCCAGCATTTT. Translation: CASSLRRGNQPQHF.

The CDR3 sequence is CASSPTGAGYTF. In DNA, the CDR3 is TGTGCCAGCTCACCGACAGGGGCTGGCTACACCTTC. The chain joins TRBV18 to TRBJ1-2, with 8 positions matching TRBD1. The length of the CDR3 is 12 residues. Germline assignment: CDR1 KGHSH and CDR2 LQKENI. J lost 7 bases, V lost 3 bases, and 1 base had no gene match.

The V call is TRBV5-6, the J call TRBJ2-1; no clear D. Per germline, CDR1 SGHDT and CDR2 YYEEEE. The CDR3 has 16 amino acids. The V end was cut by 0 bases, the J end by 2 bases, with 12 bases between. The CDR3, as DNA: TGTGCCAGCAGCTTGGCTATCATGAGCCCCTACAATGAGCAGTTCTTC. Protein sequence: CASSLAIMSPYNEQFF.

The V gene is TRBV10-3, the J gene TRBJ2-5; D is uncertain. There are 14 residues in the CDR3. Germline CDR1 ENHRY, CDR2 SYGVKD. V lost 2 bases and J lost 4, with 11 bases in between. CDR3 residues: CAISEGQLGETQYF. DNA for the CDR3: TGTGCCATCAGTGAGGGGCAGCTGGGAGAGACCCAGTACTTC.

V gene TRBV5-4 combines with J gene TRBJ2-7, with 10 bases lining up with TRBD1. V lost 0 bases and J lost 2; bases outside the gene matches: 5. The CDR3 totals 16 residues. Per the germline V gene, CDR1 is SGHNT and CDR2 is YYREEE (reference sequence). The CDR3 sequence: CASSLAPGTGAYEQYF. Here the CDR3 DNA reads TGTGCCAGCAGCTTGGCTCCCGGGACAGGGGCCTACGAGCAGTACTTC.

This chain connects TRBV18 to TRBJ2-7, with unresolved D. The V and J ends lost 3 bases and 5 bases respectively, with 5 bases between them. The CDR3 sequence is 11 residues long. Germline CDR1 and CDR2: KGHSH and LQKENI. The CDR3 spells CASSPAHEQYF. CDR3 coding DNA: TGTGCCAGCTCACCGGCCCACGAGCAGTACTTC. The full variable domain, rest sourced from reference TRBV18 and TRBJ2-7, is NAGVMQNPRHLVRRRGQEARLRCSPMKGHSHVYWYRQLPEEGLKFMVYLQKENIIDESGMPKERFSAEFPKEGPSILRIQQVVRGDSAAYFCASSPAHEQYFGPGTRLTVT.

The V gene is TRBV12-3 or TRBV12-4, the J gene TRBJ2-2, with D unclear. The length of the CDR3 is 13 residues. Trimming left V 2 bases short and J 3 bases short, with 4 bases between. This CDR3 reads CASSLRDTGELFF. DNA of the CDR3: TGTGCCAGCAGTTTACGTGACACCGGGGAGCTGTTTTTT.

This sequence joins TRBV12-3 or TRBV12-4 and TRBJ2-1; the D gene is possibly TRBD1 (5 bases). Deletions cut 1 base from V and 12 bases from J, with 7 bases between. The CDR3 extends over 11 amino acids. The CDR3 sequence: CASSLGGVQFF. CDR3 coding DNA: TGTGCCAGCAGTTTAGGGGGCGTGCAGTTCTTC.

The chain has TRBV14 and TRBJ1-1; D is unresolved. This CDR3 has 13 residues. Deletions cut 5 bases from V and 3 bases from J, with 10 bases between. From germline, CDR1 is SGHDN and CDR2 FVKESK. CDR3 nucleotide sequence: TGTGCCAGCAGCACCTATTTCGACACTGAAGCTTTCTTT. Translation gives CASSTYFDTEAFF.

The V call is TRBV7-9, the J call TRBJ2-2, with D possibly matching TRBD1 (5 bases). The CDR3 is made up of 16 amino acids. V was pared by 2 bases and J by 6 bases, with 16 bases between. From germline, CDR1 is SEHNR and CDR2 FQNEAQ (reference sequence). The CDR3 sequence: CASSLSETASSGELFF. The CDR3 nucleotides are TGTGCCAGCAGCTTAAGTGAGACAGCGAGTTCCGGGGAGCTGTTTTTT.

The gene calls are TRBV7-8 and TRBJ2-5; no clear D. CDR3 length: 12 residues. Germline V lookup: CDR1 SGHVS, CDR2 FQNEAQ. V lost 5 bases and J 3 bases, leaving 7 bases between the germline ends. DNA for the CDR3: TGTGCCAGCAGCCCGGTAAAAGAGACCCAGTACTTC. This codes for CASSPVKETQYF.

The chain employs TRBV7-2 and TRBJ2-3, with 12 bases aligning to TRBD2. The V gene's germline CDR1 is SGHTA and CDR2 FQGNSA. This CDR3 comprises 17 residues. V was pared by 6 bases and J by 3 bases, with 10 bases of the junction left unmatched. The CDR3 sequence is CASSKSSGRAGTDTQYF. As DNA, the CDR3 is TGTGCCAGCAGTAAATCTAGCGGGAGGGCCGGAACAGATACGCAGTATTTT.

V usage is TRBV6-5 and J usage is TRBJ1-2, with TRBD1 identical over 9 bases. CDR3 size: 13 residues. Germline values: CDR1 MNHEY, CDR2 SVGAGI. With 6 bases clipped from V and 6 bases from J, the junction kept 5 bases outside the gene matches. CDR3 sequence: CASSRDRDHGYTF. DNA of the CDR3: TGTGCCAGCAGCCGGGACAGGGACCATGGCTACACCTTC.